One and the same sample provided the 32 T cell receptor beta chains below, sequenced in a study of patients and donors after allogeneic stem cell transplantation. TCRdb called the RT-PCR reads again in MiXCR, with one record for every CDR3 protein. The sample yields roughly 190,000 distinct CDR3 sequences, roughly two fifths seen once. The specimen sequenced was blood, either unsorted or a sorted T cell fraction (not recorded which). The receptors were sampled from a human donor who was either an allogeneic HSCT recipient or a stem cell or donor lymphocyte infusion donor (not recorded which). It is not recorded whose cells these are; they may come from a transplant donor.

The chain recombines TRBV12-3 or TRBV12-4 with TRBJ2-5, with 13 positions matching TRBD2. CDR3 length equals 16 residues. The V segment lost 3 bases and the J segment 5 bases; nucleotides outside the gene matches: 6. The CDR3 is CASSLGTSGARETQYF. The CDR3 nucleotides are TGTGCCAGCAGTTTGGGGACTAGCGGGGCGCGGGAGACCCAGTACTTC.

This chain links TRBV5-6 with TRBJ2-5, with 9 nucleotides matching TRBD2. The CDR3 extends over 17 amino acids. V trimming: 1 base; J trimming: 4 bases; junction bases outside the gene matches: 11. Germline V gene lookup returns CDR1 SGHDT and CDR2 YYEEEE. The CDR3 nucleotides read TGTGCCAGCAGCTTGTTCCTTCGAGCGGGAGGTGCAGAGACCCAGTACTTC. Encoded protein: CASSLFLRAGGAETQYF.

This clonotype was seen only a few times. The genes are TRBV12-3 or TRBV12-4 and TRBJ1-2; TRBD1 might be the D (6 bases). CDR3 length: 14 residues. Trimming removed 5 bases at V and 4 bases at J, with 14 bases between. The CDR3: CASSLGQTLYGYTF. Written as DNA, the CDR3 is TGTGCCAGCAGTCTCGGACAGACTCTCTATGGCTACACCTTC.

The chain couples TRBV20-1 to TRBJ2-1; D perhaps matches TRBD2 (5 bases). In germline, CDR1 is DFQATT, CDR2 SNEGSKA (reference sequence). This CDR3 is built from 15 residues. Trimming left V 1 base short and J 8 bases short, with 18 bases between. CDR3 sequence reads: CSARGYFRGRDEQFF. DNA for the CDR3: TGCAGTGCTAGAGGCTATTTCCGGGGAAGGGATGAGCAGTTCTTC.

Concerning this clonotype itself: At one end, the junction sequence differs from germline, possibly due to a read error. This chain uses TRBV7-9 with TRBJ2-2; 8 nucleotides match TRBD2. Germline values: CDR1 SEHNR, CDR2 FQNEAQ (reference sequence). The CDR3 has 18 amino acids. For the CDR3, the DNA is TGTGCCAGCAGCCCAGAGAAAGCGGGAGCTGAGGGGACCGGGAAGCTGTTTTTT. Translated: CASSPEKAGAEGTGKLFF.

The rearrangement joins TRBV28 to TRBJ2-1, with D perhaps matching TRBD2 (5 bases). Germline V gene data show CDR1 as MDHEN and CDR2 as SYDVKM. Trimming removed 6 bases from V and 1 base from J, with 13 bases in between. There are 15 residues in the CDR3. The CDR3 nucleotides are TGTGCCAGCAGCCCCGACTATCTATCCTACAATGAGCAGTTCTTC. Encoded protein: CASSPDYLSYNEQFF. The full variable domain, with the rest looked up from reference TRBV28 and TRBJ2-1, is DVKVTQSSRYLVKRTGEKVFLECVQDMDHENMFWYRQDPGLGLRLIYFSYDVKMKEKGDIPEGYSVSREKKERFSLILESASTNQTSMYLCASSPDYLSYNEQFFGPGTRLTVL.

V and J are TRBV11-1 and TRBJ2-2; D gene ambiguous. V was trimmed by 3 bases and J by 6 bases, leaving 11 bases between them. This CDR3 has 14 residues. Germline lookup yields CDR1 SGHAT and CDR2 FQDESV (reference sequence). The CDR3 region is CASSFLSAAGELFF. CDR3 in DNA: TGTGCCAGCAGCTTTTTATCGGCAGCCGGGGAGCTGTTTTTT.

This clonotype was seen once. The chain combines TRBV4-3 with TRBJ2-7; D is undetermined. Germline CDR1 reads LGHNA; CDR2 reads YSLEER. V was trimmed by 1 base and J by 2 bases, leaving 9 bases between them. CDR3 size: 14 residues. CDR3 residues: CASSQGASTYEQYF. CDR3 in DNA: TGCGCCAGCAGCCAAGGTGCCTCAACCTACGAGCAGTACTTC.

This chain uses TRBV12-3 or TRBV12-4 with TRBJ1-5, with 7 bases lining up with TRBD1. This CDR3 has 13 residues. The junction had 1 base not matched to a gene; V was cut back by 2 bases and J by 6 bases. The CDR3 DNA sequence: TGTGCCAGCAGTTTAACAGGGGTTCAGCCCCAGCATTTT. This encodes CASSLTGVQPQHF.

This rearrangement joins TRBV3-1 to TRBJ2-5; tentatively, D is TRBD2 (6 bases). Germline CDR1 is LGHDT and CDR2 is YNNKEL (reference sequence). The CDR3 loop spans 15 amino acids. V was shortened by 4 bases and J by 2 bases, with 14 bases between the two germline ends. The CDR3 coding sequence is TGTGCCAGCAGCCCGGGCATAGCGGTACAAGAGACCCAGTACTTC. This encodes CASSPGIAVQETQYF.

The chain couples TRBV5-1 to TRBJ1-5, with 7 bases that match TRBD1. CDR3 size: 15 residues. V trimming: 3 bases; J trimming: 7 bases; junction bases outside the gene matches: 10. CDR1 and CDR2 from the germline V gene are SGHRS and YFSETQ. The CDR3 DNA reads TGCGCCAGCAGCTCCATCCCAGGGGGAAGGCAGCCCCAGCATTTT. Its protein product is CASSSIPGGRQPQHF.

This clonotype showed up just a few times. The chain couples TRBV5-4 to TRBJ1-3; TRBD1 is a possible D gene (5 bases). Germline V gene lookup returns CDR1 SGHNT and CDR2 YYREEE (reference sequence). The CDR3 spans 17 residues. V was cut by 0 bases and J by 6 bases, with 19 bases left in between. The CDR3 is CASSLDPSRDGQNTIYF. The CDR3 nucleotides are TGTGCCAGCAGCTTGGACCCGTCCCGGGACGGCCAAAACACCATATATTTT.

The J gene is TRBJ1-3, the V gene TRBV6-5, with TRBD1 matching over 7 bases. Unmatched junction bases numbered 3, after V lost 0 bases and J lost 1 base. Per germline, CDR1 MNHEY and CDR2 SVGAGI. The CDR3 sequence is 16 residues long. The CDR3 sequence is CASSYSVTGSGNTIYF. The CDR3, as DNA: TGTGCCAGCAGTTACTCCGTGACAGGGTCTGGAAACACCATATATTTT.

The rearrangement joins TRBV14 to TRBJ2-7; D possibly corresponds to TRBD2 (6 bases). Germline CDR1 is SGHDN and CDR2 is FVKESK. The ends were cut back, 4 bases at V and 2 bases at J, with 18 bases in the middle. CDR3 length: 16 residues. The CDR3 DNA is TGTGCCAGCAGCCCCGGGGGAACAACCCTGACCTACGAGCAGTACTTC. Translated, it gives CASSPGGTTLTYEQYF.

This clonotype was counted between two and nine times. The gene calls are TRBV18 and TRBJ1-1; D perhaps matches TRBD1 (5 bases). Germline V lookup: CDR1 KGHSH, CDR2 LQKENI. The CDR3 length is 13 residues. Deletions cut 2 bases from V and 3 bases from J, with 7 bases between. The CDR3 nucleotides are TGTGCCAGCTCACCATTGGGGGACACTGAAGCTTTCTTT. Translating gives CASSPLGDTEAFF.

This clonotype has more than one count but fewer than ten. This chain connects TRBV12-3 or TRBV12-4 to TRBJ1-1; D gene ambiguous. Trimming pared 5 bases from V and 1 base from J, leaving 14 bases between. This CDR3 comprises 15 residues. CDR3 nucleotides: TGTGCCAGCAGTCTACCCAGCGGGCCGAACACTGAAGCTTTCTTT. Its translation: CASSLPSGPNTEAFF.

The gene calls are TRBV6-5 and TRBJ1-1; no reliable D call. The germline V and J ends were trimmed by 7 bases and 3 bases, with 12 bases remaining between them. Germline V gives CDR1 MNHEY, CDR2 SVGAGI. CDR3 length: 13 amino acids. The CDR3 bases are TGTGCCAGCACCCCGGTCGGGGACACTGAAGCTTTCTTT. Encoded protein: CASTPVGDTEAFF.

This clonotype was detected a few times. The CDR3, as DNA: TGTGCCAGCAGTCCCGGACAGGGGATATTTGGCGACACTGAAGCTTTCTTT. This encodes CASSPGQGIFGDTEAFF. The J gene is TRBJ1-1, the V gene TRBV12-3 or TRBV12-4; 9 nucleotides line up with TRBD1. This CDR3 comprises 17 residues. Losses at the gene ends were 5 bases for V and 3 bases for J; bases not matched to a gene: 13.

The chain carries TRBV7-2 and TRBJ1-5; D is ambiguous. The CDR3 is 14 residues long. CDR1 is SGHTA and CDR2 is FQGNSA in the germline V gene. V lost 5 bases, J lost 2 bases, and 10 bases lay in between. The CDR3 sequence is CASSDQVGNQPQHF. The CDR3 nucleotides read TGTGCCAGCAGCGATCAGGTTGGCAATCAGCCCCAGCATTTT.

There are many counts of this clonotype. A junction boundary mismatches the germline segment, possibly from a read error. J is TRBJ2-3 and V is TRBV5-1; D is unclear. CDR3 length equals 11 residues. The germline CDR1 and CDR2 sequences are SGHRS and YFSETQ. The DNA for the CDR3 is TGTGCCAGCAGTTTATCAGATACGCAGTATTTT. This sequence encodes CASSLSDTQYF.

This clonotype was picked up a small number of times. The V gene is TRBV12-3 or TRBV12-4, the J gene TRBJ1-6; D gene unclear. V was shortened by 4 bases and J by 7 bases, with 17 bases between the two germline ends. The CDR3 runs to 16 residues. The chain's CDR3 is CASSSIRPLNNSPLHF. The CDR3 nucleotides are TGTGCCAGCAGTTCTATCAGGCCGCTTAACAATTCACCCCTCCACTTT.

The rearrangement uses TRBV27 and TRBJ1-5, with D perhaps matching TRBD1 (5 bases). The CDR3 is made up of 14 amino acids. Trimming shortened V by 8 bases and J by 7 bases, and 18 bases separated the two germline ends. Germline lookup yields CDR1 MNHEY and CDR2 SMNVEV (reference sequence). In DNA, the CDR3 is TGTGCCAGCGGGACGGGGGAGGCCGGCCAGCCCCAGCATTTT. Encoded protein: CASGTGEAGQPQHF.

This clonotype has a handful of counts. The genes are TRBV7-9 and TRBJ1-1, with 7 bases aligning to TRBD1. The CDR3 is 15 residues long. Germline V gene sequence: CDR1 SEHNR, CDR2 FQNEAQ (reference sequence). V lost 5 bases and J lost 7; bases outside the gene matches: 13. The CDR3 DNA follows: TGTGCCAGCAGCCCCCCCCGAGACAGGGAGAATGAAGCTTTCTTT. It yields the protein CASSPPRDRENEAFF.

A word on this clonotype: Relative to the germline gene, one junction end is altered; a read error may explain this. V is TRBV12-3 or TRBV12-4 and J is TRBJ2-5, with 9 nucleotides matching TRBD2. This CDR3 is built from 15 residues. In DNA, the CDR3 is TGTGCCAGCAGTTCTACAGCGGGAGGATTTGAGACCCGGTACTTC. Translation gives CASSSTAGGFETRYF.

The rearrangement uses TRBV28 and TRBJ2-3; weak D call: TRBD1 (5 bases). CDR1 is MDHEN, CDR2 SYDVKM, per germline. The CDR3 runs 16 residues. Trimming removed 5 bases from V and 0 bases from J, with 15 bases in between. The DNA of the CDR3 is TGTGCCAGCAGTCCCCTGGGCAGGGCTAGCACAGATACGCAGTATTTT. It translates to CASSPLGRASTDTQYF.

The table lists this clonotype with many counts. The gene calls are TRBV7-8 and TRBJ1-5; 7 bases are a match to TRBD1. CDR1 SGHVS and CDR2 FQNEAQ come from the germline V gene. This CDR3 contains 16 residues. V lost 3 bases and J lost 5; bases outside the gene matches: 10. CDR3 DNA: TGTGCCAGCAGCTTCCACAGGGGAAGGTATGATCAGCCCCAGCATTTT. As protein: CASSFHRGRYDQPQHF.

The CDR3 DNA follows: TGTGCCAGCAGTGGGGTGGCAGGGACTAATGAAAAACTGTTTTTT. Its translation is CASSGVAGTNEKLFF. The chain carries TRBV25-1 and TRBJ1-4; D possibly corresponds to TRBD1 (5 bases). This CDR3 comprises 15 residues. Germline V gene sequence: CDR1 MGHDK, CDR2 SYGVNS. V dropped 4 bases and J dropped 2 bases, with 11 bases sitting between them.

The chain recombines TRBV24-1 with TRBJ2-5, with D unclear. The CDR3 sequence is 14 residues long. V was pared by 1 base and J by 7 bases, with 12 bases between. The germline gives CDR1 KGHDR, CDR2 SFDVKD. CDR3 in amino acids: CATSDFRQEGTQYF. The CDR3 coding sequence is TGTGCCACCAGTGATTTTAGGCAGGAAGGGACCCAGTACTTC.

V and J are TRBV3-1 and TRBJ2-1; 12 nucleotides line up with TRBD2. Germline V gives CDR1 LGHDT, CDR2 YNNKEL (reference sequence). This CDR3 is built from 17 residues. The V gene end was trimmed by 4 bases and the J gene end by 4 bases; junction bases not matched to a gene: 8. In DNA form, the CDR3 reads TGTGCCAGCAGCCCCCTAGCCGGGACTAGCGGGTACAATGAGCAGTTCTTC. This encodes CASSPLAGTSGYNEQFF.

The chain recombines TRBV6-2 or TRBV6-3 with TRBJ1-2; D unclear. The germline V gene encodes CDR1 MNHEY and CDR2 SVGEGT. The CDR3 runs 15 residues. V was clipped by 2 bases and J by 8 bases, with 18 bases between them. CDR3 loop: CASSYRSRSIAGYTF. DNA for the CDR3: TGTGCCAGCAGTTACCGTAGCAGGTCAATTGCCGGCTACACCTTC.

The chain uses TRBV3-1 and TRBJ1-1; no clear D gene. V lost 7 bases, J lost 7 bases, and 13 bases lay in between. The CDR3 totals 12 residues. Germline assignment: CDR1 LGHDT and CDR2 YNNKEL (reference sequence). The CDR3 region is CASTRAGREAFF. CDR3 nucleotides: TGTGCCAGCACCCGAGCCGGCCGTGAAGCTTTCTTT.

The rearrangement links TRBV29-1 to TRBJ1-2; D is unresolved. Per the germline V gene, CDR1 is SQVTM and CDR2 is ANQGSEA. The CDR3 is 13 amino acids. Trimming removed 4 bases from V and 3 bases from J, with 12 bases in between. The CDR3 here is CSVGKGAYYGYTF. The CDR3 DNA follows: TGCAGCGTTGGTAAGGGAGCCTACTATGGCTACACCTTC.